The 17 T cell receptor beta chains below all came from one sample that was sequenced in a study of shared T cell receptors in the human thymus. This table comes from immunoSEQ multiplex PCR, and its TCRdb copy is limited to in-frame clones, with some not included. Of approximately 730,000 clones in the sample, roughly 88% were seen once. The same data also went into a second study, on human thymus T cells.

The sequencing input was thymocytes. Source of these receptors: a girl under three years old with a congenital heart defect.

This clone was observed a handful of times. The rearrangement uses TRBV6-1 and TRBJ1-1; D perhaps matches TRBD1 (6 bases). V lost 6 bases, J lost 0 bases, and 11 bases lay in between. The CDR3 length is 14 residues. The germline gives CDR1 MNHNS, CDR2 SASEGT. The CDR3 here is CASSYRALNTEAFF. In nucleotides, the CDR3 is TGTGCCAGCAGCTACAGGGCCCTGAACACTGAAGCTTTCTTT.

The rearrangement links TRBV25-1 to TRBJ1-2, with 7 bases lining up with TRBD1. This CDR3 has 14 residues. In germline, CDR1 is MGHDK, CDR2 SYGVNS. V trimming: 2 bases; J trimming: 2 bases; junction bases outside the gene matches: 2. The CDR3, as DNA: TGTGCCAGCAGTGAAAGGGGGCAGAACTATGGCTACACCTTC. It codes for CASSERGQNYGYTF.

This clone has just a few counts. The CDR3 DNA follows: TGTGCCACCAGGGGACTAGCGGGGCCGTTCCAAGAGACCCAGTACTTC. Encoded protein: CATRGLAGPFQETQYF. The chain recombines TRBV15 with TRBJ2-5, with TRBD2 matching 13 bases. The CDR3 covers 16 residues. CDR1 and CDR2 (germline): LNHNV, YYDKDF (reference sequence). Unmatched junction bases numbered 5, after V lost 6 bases and J lost 1 base.

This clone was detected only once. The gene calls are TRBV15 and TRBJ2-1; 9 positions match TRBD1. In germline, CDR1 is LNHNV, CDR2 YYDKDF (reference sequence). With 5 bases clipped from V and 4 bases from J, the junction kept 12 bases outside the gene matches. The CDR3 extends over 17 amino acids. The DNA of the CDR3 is TGTGCCACCAGCGCCCTTTTACGACAGGGGGGGTACAATGAGCAGTTCTTC. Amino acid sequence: CATSALLRQGGYNEQFF.

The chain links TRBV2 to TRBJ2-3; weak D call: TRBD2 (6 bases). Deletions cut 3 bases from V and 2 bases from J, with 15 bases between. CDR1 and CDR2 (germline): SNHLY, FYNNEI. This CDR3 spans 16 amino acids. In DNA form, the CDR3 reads TGTGCCAGCAGTGATAGTGGCGGGGTGACCACAGATACGCAGTATTTT. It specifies CASSDSGGVTTDTQYF.

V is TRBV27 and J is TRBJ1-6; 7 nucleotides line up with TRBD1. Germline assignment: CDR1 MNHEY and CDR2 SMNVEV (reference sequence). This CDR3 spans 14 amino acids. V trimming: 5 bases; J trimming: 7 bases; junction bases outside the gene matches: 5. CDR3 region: CASSPGTANSPLHF. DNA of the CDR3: TGTGCCAGCAGTCCAGGGACAGCAAATTCACCCCTCCACTTT.

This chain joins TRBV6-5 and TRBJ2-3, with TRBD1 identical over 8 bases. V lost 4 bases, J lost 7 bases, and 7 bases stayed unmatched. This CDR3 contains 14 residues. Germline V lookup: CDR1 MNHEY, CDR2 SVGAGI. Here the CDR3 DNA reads TGTGCCAGCAGTTCAAGGACAGGGACGTATACGCAGTATTTT. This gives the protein CASSSRTGTYTQYF.

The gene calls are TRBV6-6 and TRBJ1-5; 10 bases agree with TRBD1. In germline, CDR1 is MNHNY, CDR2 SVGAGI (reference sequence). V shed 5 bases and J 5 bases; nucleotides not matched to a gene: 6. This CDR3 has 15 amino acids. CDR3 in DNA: TGTGCCAGCAGTACAACCGGGACAGGGGATCAGCCCCAGCATTTT. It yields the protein CASSTTGTGDQPQHF.

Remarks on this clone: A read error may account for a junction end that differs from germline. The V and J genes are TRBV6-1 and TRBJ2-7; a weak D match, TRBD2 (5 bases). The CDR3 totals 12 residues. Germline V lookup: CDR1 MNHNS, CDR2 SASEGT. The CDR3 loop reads CASSGSLAKENF. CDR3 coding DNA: TGTGCCAGCAGTGGGTCCTTAGCGAAGGAGAACTTC.

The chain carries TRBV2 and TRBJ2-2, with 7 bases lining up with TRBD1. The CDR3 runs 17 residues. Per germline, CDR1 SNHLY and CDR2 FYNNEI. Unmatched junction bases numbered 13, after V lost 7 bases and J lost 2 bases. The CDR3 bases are TGTGCCAGCACTATTACTGACAGGGCAAGCAACACCGGGGAGCTGTTTTTT. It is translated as CASTITDRASNTGELFF.

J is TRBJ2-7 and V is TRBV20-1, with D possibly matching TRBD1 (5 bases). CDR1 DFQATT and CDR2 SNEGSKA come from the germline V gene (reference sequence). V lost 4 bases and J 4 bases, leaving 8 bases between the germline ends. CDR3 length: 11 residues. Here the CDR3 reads CSAMTEYEQYF. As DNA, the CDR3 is TGCAGTGCTATGACAGAGTACGAGCAGTACTTC.

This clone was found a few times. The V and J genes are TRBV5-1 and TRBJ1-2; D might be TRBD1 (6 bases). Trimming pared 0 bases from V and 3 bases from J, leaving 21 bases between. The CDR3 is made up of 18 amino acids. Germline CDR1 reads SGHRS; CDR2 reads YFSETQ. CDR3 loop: CASSLAEKIQGIHYGYTF. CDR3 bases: TGCGCCAGCAGCTTGGCCGAGAAGATACAGGGTATCCACTATGGCTACACCTTC. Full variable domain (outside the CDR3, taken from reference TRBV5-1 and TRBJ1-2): KAGVTQTPRYLIKTRGQQVTLSCSPISGHRSVSWYQQTPGQGLQFLFEYFSETQRNKGNFPGRFSGRQFSNSRSEMNVSTLELGDSALYLCASSLAEKIQGIHYGYTFGSGTRLTVV.

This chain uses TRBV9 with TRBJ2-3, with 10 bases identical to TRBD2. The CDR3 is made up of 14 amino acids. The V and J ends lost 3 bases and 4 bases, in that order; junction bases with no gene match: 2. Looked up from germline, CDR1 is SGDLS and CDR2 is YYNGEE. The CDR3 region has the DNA TGTGCCAGCAGCGAGCGGGGGGGGGCAGATACGCAGTATTTT. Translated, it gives CASSERGGADTQYF.

The CDR3 DNA sequence: TGTGCCAGCAGCTTCCCGAGGATGGAAGGGGAGGTAACTGAAGCTTTCTTT. It specifies CASSFPRMEGEVTEAFF. The V and J genes are TRBV11-2 and TRBJ1-1; a possible D gene is TRBD1 (5 bases). V gave up 3 bases and J gave up 5 bases, with 22 bases separating them. Germline-derived CDR1 and CDR2 are SGHAT and FQNNGV. This CDR3 region has 17 residues.

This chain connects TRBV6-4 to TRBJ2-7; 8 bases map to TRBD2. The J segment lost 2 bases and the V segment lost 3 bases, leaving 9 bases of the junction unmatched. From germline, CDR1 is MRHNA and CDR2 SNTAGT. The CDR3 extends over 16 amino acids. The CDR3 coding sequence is TGTGCCAGCAGTGAAAGGGGCGGGGGGCCCCCCTACGAGCAGTACTTC. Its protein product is CASSERGGGPPYEQYF.

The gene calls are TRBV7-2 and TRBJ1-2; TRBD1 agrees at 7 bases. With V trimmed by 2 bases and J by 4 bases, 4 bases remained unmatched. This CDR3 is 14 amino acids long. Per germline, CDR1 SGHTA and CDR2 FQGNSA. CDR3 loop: CASSLWNRGYGYTF. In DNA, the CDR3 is TGTGCCAGCAGCTTATGGAACAGGGGCTATGGCTACACCTTC.

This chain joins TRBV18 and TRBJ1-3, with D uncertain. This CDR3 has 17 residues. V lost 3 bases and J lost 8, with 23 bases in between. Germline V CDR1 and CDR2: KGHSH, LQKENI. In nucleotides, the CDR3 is TGTGCCAGCTCACCTCCCGGAGGGCCCAAAATAGGCTACACCATATATTTT. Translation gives CASSPPGGPKIGYTIYF.